The rows below give T cell receptor beta chains drawn from one sample of a study of cytomegalovirus exposure and HLA in healthy donors. Generated by immunoSEQ multiplex PCR, the TCRdb table keeps only in-frame clones and is missing some. The profile shows under 95,000 clones, over 70% of them singletons. Sequencing used PBMCs. These receptor sequences come from a male donor in good health and CMV-seronegative. CDR3s include the opening cysteine and the closing phenylalanine or tryptophan. A D gene is named only where the DNA matches it firmly. Only some rows state a clone size, as once, few, many or a class for expanded clones.

>NA|14|TRBV19|TRBJ2-2|TRBD2
CASNAGTRAGELFF
TGTGCCAGTAATGCTGGGACTAGGGCCGGGGAGCTGTTTTTT
>NA|13|TRBV5-1|TRBJ1-1|TRBD1
CATRTGLNTEAFF
TGCGCCACCCGGACAGGCCTAAACACTGAAGCTTTCTTT
>NA|15|TRBV7-2|TRBJ1-6|NA
CASTNQQGTGSPLNF
TGTGCCAGCACCAACCAGCAGGGGACGGGTTCACCCCTCAACTTT
>NA|17|TRBV7-2|TRBJ2-7|NA
CASSLVAGAGNSYEQYF
TGTGCCAGCAGCTTAGTGGCGGGGGCGGGAAACTCCTACGAGCAGTACTTC
>NA|15|TRBV9|TRBJ2-3|TRBD2
CASSVISGSPDTQYF
TGTGCCAGCAGCGTAATAAGCGGGAGCCCAGATACGCAGTATTTT
>NA|13|TRBV6-6|TRBJ1-2|NA
CASSYGSNYGYPF
TGTGCCAGCAGTTATGGGAGTAACTATGGCTACCCCTTC
>NA|16|TRBV18|TRBJ1-1|NA
CASSPTIAGPNTEAFF
TGTGCCAGCTCACCGACGATCGCAGGCCCGAACACTGAAGCTTTCTTT
>NA|13|TRBV19|TRBJ2-3|NA
CASSWQGSDTQYF
TGTGCCAGTAGTTGGCAGGGCTCAGATACGCAGTATTTT
>NA|15|TRBV7-9|TRBJ2-7|NA
CASSLGLTTPYEQYF
TGTGCCAGCAGCTTAGGACTGACCACACCATACGAGCAGTACTTC
>few|16|TRBV5-4|TRBJ2-1|TRBD1
CASSSDRGGSHNEQFF
TGTGCCAGCAGCTCGGACAGGGGTGGGTCACACAATGAGCAGTTCTTC
>NA|14|TRBV6-4|TRBJ1-1|NA
CASSEGGLNTEAFF
TGTGCCAGCAGTGAAGGGGGATTAAACACTGAAGCTTTCTTT
>NA|14|TRBV6-6|TRBJ1-2|NA
CASSYSQDHYGYTF
TGTGCCAGCAGTTACTCGCAGGATCACTATGGCTACACCTTC
>NA|14|TRBV25-1|TRBJ1-1|TRBD1
CASSGQGFSTEAFF
TGTGCCAGCAGTGGACAGGGTTTTAGCACTGAAGCTTTCTTT
>NA|14|TRBV6-5|TRBJ1-2|NA
CASSPVSRLYGYTF
TGTGCCAGCAGCCCGGTGTCTCGCCTCTATGGCTACACCTTC
>NA|14|TRBV27|TRBJ2-7|NA
CASSLLDSSYEQYF
TGTGCCAGCAGTTTACTGGACAGCTCCTACGAGCAGTACTTC
>once|15|TRBV5-6|TRBJ1-2|TRBD1
CASSPLGQNNYGYTF
TGTGCCAGCAGCCCCTTGGGACAGAATAACTATGGCTACACCTTC
>NA|15|TRBV5-1|TRBJ1-2|NA
CASSLEEPGAHGYTF
TGCGCCAGCAGCTTGGAGGAACCAGGGGCGCATGGCTACACCTTC
>NA|11|TRBV11-3|TRBJ1-1|TRBD1
CASSQRGRAFF
TGTGCCAGCTCGCAGAGGGGGCGAGCTTTCTTT
>NA|15|TRBV7-6|TRBJ2-3|TRBD1
CASSLGTGGPDTQYF
TGTGCCAGCAGCTTAGGGACAGGGGGCCCAGATACGCAGTATTTT
>NA|14|TRBV6-5|TRBJ1-1|NA
CASSSRPGNTEAFF
TGTGCCAGCAGTTCGCGCCCTGGGAACACTGAAGCTTTCTTT
>NA|16|TRBV5-1|TRBJ2-3|TRBD2
CASSPGTSANTDTQYF
TGCGCCAGCAGCCCCGGGACTAGCGCGAACACAGATACGCAGTATTTT
>NA|15|TRBV14|TRBJ1-6|NA
CASSRLDSNNSPLHF
TGTGCCAGCAGCCGATTAGACAGTAATAATTCACCCCTCCACTTT
>NA|15|TRBV5-1|TRBJ2-1|TRBD1
CASSFTGTGGNEQFF
TGCGCCAGCAGCTTCACCGGGACAGGGGGCAATGAGCAGTTCTTC
>NA|12|TRBV15|TRBJ2-7|NA
CATSRGGGEQYF
TGTGCCACCAGCAGAGGAGGGGGCGAGCAGTACTTC
>NA|12|TRBV6-6|TRBJ2-7|NA
CASSYGEYEQYF
TGTGCCAGCAGTTACGGAGAGTACGAGCAGTACTTC
>few|15|TRBV28|TRBJ1-1|NA
CASSPFQVTNTEAFF
TGTGCCAGCTCCCCATTCCAGGTGACGAACACTGAAGCTTTCTTT
>NA|17|TRBV5-1|TRBJ1-4|NA
CASSLEQLITTNEKLFF
TGCGCCAGCAGCTTGGAACAGTTGATCACAACTAATGAAAAACTGTTTTTT
>NA|13|TRBV19|TRBJ1-5|TRBD1
CASREGAIQPQNF
TGTGCGAGTCGTGAGGGGGCTATTCAGCCCCAGAATTTT
>NA|17|TRBV18|TRBJ1-2|TRBD1
CASSPGDRGRRYYGYTF
TGTGCCAGCTCACCGGGGGACAGGGGGCGCCGTTACTATGGCTACACCTTC
>NA|17|TRBV29-1|TRBJ2-3|TRBD2
CSVGLAGPSRATDTQYF
TGCAGCGTGGGACTAGCGGGACCCTCCCGGGCCACAGATACGCAGTATTTT
>NA|14|TRBV19|TRBJ2-5|NA
CASSIGGLQETQYF
TGTGCCAGTAGTATAGGGGGCCTCCAAGAGACCCAGTACTTC
>NA|15|TRBV6-6|TRBJ2-7|TRBD2
CASSLAGATSYEQYF
TGTGCCAGCAGCCTAGCGGGGGCCACCTCCTACGAGCAGTACTTC
>NA|15|TRBV9|TRBJ2-7|TRBD1
CASSVGQGAAYEQYF
TGTGCCAGCAGCGTAGGCCAGGGGGCGGCCTACGAGCAGTACTTC
>NA|14|TRBV6-1|TRBJ2-7|NA
CASNGAQGIHEQYF
TGTGCCAGCAATGGAGCACAGGGTATACACGAGCAGTACTTC
>NA|16|TRBV6-5|TRBJ2-7|NA
CASSYSTGQGGPEQYF
TGTGCCAGCAGTTACTCGACTGGTCAGGGGGGTCCCGAGCAGTACTTC
>NA|14|TRBV11-2|TRBJ2-7|TRBD1
CASSLGQGISEQYF
TGTGCCAGCAGCTTAGGACAGGGGATCTCCGAGCAGTACTTC
>NA|15|TRBV5-1|TRBJ2-7|TRBD2
CASSLASGGVYEQYF
TGCGCCAGCAGCTTGGCAAGCGGGGGGGTATACGAGCAGTACTTC
>NA|17|TRBV4-1|TRBJ2-2|TRBD2
CASSQAGLAGGLRELFF
TGCGCCAGCAGCCAAGCGGGACTAGCGGGAGGGCTGAGGGAGCTGTTTTTT
>NA|13|TRBV30|TRBJ1-2|NA
CACIGNRVFGYTF
TGTGCCTGTATTGGGAACAGGGTTTTTGGCTACACCTTC
>NA|14|TRBV5-4|TRBJ1-4|NA
CASSKAGFKEKLFF
TGTGCCAGCAGCAAAGCAGGGTTTAAAGAAAAACTGTTTTTT
>NA|17|TRBV5-4|TRBJ2-3|NA
CASSSVMDTRYQNTQYF
TGTGCCAGCAGCTCGGTCATGGACACCCGATACCAAAATACGCAGTATTTT
>NA|14|TRBV11-2|TRBJ1-2|NA
CASSLAVRDYGYTF
TGTGCCAGCAGCTTAGCTGTCAGGGACTATGGCTACACCTTC
>NA|14|TRBV5-4|TRBJ2-7|NA
CASSLWGNLYEQYF
TGTGCCAGCAGCTTGTGGGGCAATCTCTACGAGCAGTACTTC
>NA|16|TRBV7-2|TRBJ2-7|NA
CASSLVGGGLPYEQYF
TGTGCCAGCAGCTTGGTAGGAGGAGGACTGCCCTACGAGCAGTACTTC
>NA|14|TRBV2|TRBJ1-3|NA
CASNPTVGGNTIYF
TGTGCCAGCAACCCGACAGTAGGTGGAAACACCATATATTTT
>NA|18|TRBV5-4|TRBJ1-3|NA
CASSLGVGGGISGNTIYF
TGTGCCAGCAGCTTGGGAGTTGGGGGGGGCATCTCTGGAAACACCATATATTTT